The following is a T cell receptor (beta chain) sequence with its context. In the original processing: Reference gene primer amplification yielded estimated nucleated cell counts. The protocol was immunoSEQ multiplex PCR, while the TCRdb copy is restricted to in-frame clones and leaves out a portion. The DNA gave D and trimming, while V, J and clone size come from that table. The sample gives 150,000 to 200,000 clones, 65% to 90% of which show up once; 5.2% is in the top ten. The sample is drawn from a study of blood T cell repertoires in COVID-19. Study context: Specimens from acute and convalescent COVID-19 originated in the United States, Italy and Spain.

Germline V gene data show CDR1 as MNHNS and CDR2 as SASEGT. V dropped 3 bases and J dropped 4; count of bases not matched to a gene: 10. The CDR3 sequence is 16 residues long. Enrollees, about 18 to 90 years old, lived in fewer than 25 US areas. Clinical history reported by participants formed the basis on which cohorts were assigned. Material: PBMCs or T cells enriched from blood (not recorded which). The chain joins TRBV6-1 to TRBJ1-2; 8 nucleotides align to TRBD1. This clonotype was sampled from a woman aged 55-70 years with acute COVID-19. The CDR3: CASSEDPTGEGYGYTF. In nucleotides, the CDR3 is TGTGCCAGCAGTGAGGACCCGACAGGGGAGGGCTATGGCTACACCTTC.